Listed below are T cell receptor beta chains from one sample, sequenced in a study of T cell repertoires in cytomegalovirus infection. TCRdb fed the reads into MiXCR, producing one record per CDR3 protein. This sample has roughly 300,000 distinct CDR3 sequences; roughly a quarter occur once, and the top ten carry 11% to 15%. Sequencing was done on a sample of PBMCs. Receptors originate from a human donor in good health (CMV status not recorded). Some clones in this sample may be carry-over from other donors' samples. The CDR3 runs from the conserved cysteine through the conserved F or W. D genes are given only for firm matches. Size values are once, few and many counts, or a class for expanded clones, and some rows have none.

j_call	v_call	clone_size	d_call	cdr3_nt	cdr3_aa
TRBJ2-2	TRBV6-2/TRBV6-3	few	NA	TGTGCCAGCAGCCGGACAGTGACCGGGGAGCTGTTTTTT	CASSRTVTGELFF
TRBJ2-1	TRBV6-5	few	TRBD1	TGTGCCAGCAGAGGGGACAGGGGGCATGAATACAATGAGCAGTTCTTC	CASRGDRGHEYNEQFF
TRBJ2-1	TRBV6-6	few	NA	TGTGCCAGCAGTTACTCTAGGTTAGGGAATGAGCAGTTCTTC	CASSYSRLGNEQFF
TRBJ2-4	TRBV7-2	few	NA	TGTGCCAGCAGCCCTATGAGTGGGGCCAAAAACATTCAGTACTTC	CASSPMSGAKNIQYF
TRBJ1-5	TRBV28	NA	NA	TGTGCCAGCAGTTTGACAGGACCCCCTTATAGCAATCAGCCCCAGCATTTT	CASSLTGPPYSNQPQHF
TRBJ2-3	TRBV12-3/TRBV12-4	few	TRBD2	TGTGCCAGCAGTTTCGGCGGGAGGGCCGCAGATACGCAGTATTTT	CASSFGGRAADTQYF
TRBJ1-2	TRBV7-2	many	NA	TGTGCCAGCAGCTTAGAGGACAGCTATGGCTACACCTTC	CASSLEDSYGYTF
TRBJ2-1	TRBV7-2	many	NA	TGTGCCAGCAGCTTAAACAGCAACTCCTACAATGAGCAGTTCTTC	CASSLNSNSYNEQFF
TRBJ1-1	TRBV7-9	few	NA	TGTGCCAGCAGCGACCGCCGACAGACTGAAGCTTTCTTT	CASSDRRQTEAFF
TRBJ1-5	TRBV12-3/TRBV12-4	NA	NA	TGTGCCAGCAGTCCAGTGGGTAGCAATCAGCCCCAGCATTTT	CASSPVGSNQPQHF
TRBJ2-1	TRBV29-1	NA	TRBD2	TGCAGCGTCGGTAGCGGGGGCTACAATGAGCAGTTCTTC	CSVGSGGYNEQFF
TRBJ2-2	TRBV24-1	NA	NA	TGTGCCACCAGTGATTTGCCTGGGCAGACCGGGGAGCTGTTTTTT	CATSDLPGQTGELFF
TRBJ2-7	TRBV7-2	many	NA	TGTGCCAGCAGCCCCACTAGCCCCAACTACGAGCAGTACTTC	CASSPTSPNYEQYF
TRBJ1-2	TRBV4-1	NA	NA	TGTGCCAGCAGCCAAGGTCGTACAGTTAACTATGGCTACACCTTC	CASSQGRTVNYGYTF
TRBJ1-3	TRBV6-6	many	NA	TGTGCCAGCAGTTACTCGGCCGGGACTGGAAACACCATATATTTT	CASSYSAGTGNTIYF
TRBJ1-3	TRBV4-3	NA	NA	TGCGCCAGCAGCCAAGCCCAGTACTCTGGAAACACCATATATTTT	CASSQAQYSGNTIYF
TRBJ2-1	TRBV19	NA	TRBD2	TGTGCCAGTAGTCCTGGACTAGCGGGAACGCATGAGCAGTTCTTC	CASSPGLAGTHEQFF
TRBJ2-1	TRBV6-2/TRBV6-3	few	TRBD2	TGTGCCAGCGGGAAAGCGGGAGCGGGAATGAATGAGCAGTTCTTC	CASGKAGAGMNEQFF
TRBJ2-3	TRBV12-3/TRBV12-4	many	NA	TGTGCCAGCAACATAAAGTCGGGCGGTCCAAGGTATACGCAGTATTTT	CASNIKSGGPRYTQYF
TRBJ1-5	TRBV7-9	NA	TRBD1	TGTGCCAGCAGCACGGGACAGGGTTTTAATCAGCCCCAGCATTTT	CASSTGQGFNQPQHF
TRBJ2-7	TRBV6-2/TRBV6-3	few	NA	TGTGCCAGCAGGGACACTGACTACGAGCAGTACTTC	CASRDTDYEQYF
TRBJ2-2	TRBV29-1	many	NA	TGCAGCGTTGCAGTGACCGGGGAGCTGTTTTTT	CSVAVTGELFF
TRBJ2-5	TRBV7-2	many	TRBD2	TGTGCCAGCAGCTTAAGTCTAGCGGAGAACCAAGAGACCCAGTACTTC	CASSLSLAENQETQYF
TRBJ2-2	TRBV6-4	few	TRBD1	TGTGCCAGCAGTGACTCACAGGGGGCCGGGGAGCTGTTTTTT	CASSDSQGAGELFF
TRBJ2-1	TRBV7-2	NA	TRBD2	TGTGCCAGCAGCTCTAGACTAGCGAACAATGAGCAGTTCTTC	CASSSRLANNEQFF
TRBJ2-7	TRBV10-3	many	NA	TGTGCCATCAGTGAGTGGCAGGGACCCGACGAGCAGTACTTC	CAISEWQGPDEQYF
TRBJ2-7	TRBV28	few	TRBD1	TGTGCCAGCAGCCCGAACCCTGGACAGGGGTTCTACGAGCAGTACTTC	CASSPNPGQGFYEQYF
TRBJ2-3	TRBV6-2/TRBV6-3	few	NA	TGTGCCAGCAGTTACCCGCCCCCGGAGACCAATACGCAGTATTTT	CASSYPPPETNTQYF